The 15 T cell receptor beta chains in this list originate from one sample, sequenced in a study of human thymus T cells. Using immunoSEQ multiplex PCR, the repertoire was profiled, and TCRdb retains in-frame clones only, with some absent. The sample lists 40,000 to 45,000 clones, 94% seen once, with about 0.13% in the top ten. Sequenced sample: blood. These receptors were collected from a boy in the first two years of life with a congenital heart defect but otherwise immunologically healthy.

The chain employs TRBV12-5 and TRBJ2-5; 9 positions match TRBD1. The CDR3 consists of 14 residues. CDR1 and CDR2 from the germline V gene are LGHNT and FRNRAP. After removal of 6 bases from V and 6 bases from J, the junction contained 8 bases not matched to a gene. The DNA of the CDR3 is TGTGCTAGTGGGGGACAGGGAGGGACGCAGACCCAGTACTTC. This gives the protein CASGGQGGTQTQYF.

The chain combines TRBV9 with TRBJ2-1; 11 nucleotides align to TRBD2. CDR3 length: 17 amino acids. Germline lookup yields CDR1 SGDLS and CDR2 YYNGEE. Trimming cost V 0 bases and J 4 bases; bases outside gene matches: 6. The CDR3 bases are TGTGCCAGCAGCGTAGCATGGGGGACTAGCGGTTACAATGAGCAGTTCTTC. Protein: CASSVAWGTSGYNEQFF.

This chain uses TRBV7-2 with TRBJ1-2; D is unclear. Germline V gene data show CDR1 as SGHTA and CDR2 as FQGNSA. Trimming removed 6 bases from V and 8 bases from J, with 16 bases in between. The CDR3 contains 13 residues. CDR3 protein: CASRPPDGVGYTF. The DNA of the CDR3 is TGTGCCAGCAGACCACCGGACGGGGTCGGCTACACCTTC.

As concerns this clone: Other DNA sequences in the same sample also yield this CDR3. The chain is built from TRBV18 and TRBJ2-7; D not resolved. The CDR3 extends over 13 amino acids. Germline CDR1 is KGHSH and CDR2 is LQKENI. With 3 bases removed from V and 0 bases from J, the gap between germline ends came to 6 bases. Here the CDR3 DNA reads TGTGCCAGCTCACCTCCCAGCTCCTACGAGCAGTACTTC. Translation gives CASSPPSSYEQYF.

The J gene is TRBJ2-3, the V gene TRBV4-2; D is ambiguous. The V and J ends lost 3 bases and 4 bases respectively, with 11 bases between them. The CDR3 spans 14 residues. The V gene's germline CDR1 is LGHNA and CDR2 YNFKEQ. The CDR3 here is CASSQSSPSDTQYF. CDR3 DNA sequence: TGTGCCAGCAGCCAGTCCTCACCATCAGATACGCAGTATTTT.

The chain carries TRBV9 and TRBJ2-3; no reliable D call. Germline V gives CDR1 SGDLS, CDR2 YYNGEE. The CDR3 extends over 14 amino acids. V gave up 2 bases and J gave up 5 bases, with 12 bases separating them. In DNA form, the CDR3 reads TGTGCCAGCAGCGTGTCCGGGCGTGGAGATACGCAGTATTTT. This codes for CASSVSGRGDTQYF.

V usage is TRBV18 and J usage is TRBJ2-1; 11 positions agree with TRBD2. The CDR3 is 18 residues long. Germline V gene data show CDR1 as KGHSH and CDR2 as LQKENI. Trimming took 0 bases from V and 7 from J; bases not matched to a gene: 11. As DNA, the CDR3 is TGTGCCAGCTCACCACCGGGTTTAGCGGGGGGGCCGATTAATGAGCAGTTCTTC. Translating it yields CASSPPGLAGGPINEQFF.

In this sample, this clone turned up once. The V gene is TRBV4-3, the J gene TRBJ1-2; the match to TRBD1 covers 8 bases. This CDR3 spans 14 amino acids. Germline loops: CDR1 LGHNA, CDR2 YSLEER. After removal of 3 bases from V and 8 bases from J, the junction contained 8 bases not matched to a gene. The CDR3 reads CASSQADRVGGYTF. The CDR3 region has the DNA TGCGCCAGCAGCCAGGCGGACAGGGTTGGGGGCTACACCTTC.

The gene calls are TRBV4-1 and TRBJ1-1, with no clear D. V was clipped by 1 base and J by 2 bases, with 8 bases between them. The CDR3 consists of 14 residues. Germline CDR1 is MGHRA and CDR2 is YSYEKL. The CDR3: CASSQVRGNTEAFF. CDR3 DNA sequence: TGCGCCAGCAGCCAAGTTCGGGGAAACACTGAAGCTTTCTTT.

J is TRBJ1-2 and V is TRBV21-1. TRBV21-1 is a listed pseudogene. The CDR3 loop spans 10 amino acids. CDR3 region: CASSKDGYTF. The CDR3 DNA reads TGTGCCAGCAGCAAAGATGGCTACACCTTC.

V gene TRBV10-1 combines with J gene TRBJ2-3; D not certain. The CDR3 runs 11 residues. V shed 0 bases and J shed 13 bases, with 8 bases lying between them. Germline lookup yields CDR1 WNHNN and CDR2 SYGVQD (reference sequence). This CDR3 is CASSESAREYF. As DNA, the CDR3 is TGCGCCAGCAGTGAGTCAGCAAGAGAGTATTTT.

The J gene is TRBJ1-2, the V gene TRBV7-9; D uncertain. CDR1 is SEHNR and CDR2 is FQNEAQ in the germline V gene (reference sequence). This CDR3 has 14 residues. Trimming left V 6 bases short and J 6 bases short, with 17 bases between. CDR3 region: CASRHDQRIHGYTF. The CDR3 nucleotides are TGTGCCAGCAGGCACGACCAGAGGATACATGGCTACACCTTC.

This clone was observed once. The chain links TRBV7-7 to TRBJ2-5, with D possibly being TRBD1 or TRBD2 (6 bases each). CDR1 and CDR2 (germline): SSHAT, FNYEAQ (reference sequence). CDR3 length: 15 amino acids. V lost 5 bases and J 1 base, leaving 14 bases between the germline ends. The CDR3 nucleotides are TGTGCCAGCAGCCCTCGAGGGGGGCTCCAAGAGACCCAGTACTTC. Protein: CASSPRGGLQETQYF.

The chain links TRBV13 to TRBJ1-4; possible D gene TRBD1, 5 bases. The CDR3 loop spans 14 amino acids. The V and J ends lost 7 bases and 8 bases respectively, with 17 bases between them. Germline V gives CDR1 PRHDT, CDR2 FYEKMQ (reference sequence). CDR3 DNA: TGTGCCAGCAACATACGGGGACTGGGGGAAAAACTGTTTTTT. The encoded protein is CASNIRGLGEKLFF. Looking up the rest from reference TRBV13 and TRBJ1-4 gives the full variable domain: AAGVIQSPRHLIKEKRETATLKCYPIPRHDTVYWYQQGPGQDPQFLISFYEKMQSDKGSIPDRFSAQQFSDYHSELNMSSLELGDSALYFCASNIRGLGEKLFFGSGTQLSVL.

The CDR3 loop reads CASSRQGGGYTF. DNA for the CDR3: TGTGCCAGCAGTCGACAGGGAGGGGGCTACACCTTC. This chain connects TRBV6-6 to TRBJ1-2; 7 nucleotides line up with TRBD1. The V and J ends lost 5 bases and 8 bases, in that order; junction bases with no gene match: 5. CDR3 length: 12 amino acids. Germline values: CDR1 MNHNY, CDR2 SVGAGI (reference sequence).